This T cell receptor (beta chain) comes out of a study of siplizumab effects on memory and regulatory T cells. This table comes from immunoSEQ multiplex PCR, and its TCRdb copy is limited to in-frame clones, with some not included. The table includes approximately 58,000 clones, approximately 95% detected once. The V gene lost 4 bases and the J gene lost 4 bases, with 8 bases spanning the gap. The CDR3 sequence is 13 residues long. Looked up from germline, CDR1 is SEHNR and CDR2 is FQNEAQ (reference sequence). V and J are TRBV7-9 and TRBJ2-1; no firm D call. This clonotype originated in a human donor in good health. Sequencing was done on a sample of CD8+ T cells sorted from blood. This chain's CDR3 is CASSSALYNEQFF. The CDR3 DNA is TGTGCCAGCAGCTCCGCCTTGTACAATGAGCAGTTCTTC.